This T cell receptor (beta chain) was identified during a study of response to subunit inactivated influenza vaccine. Overall study findings and caveats: Authors suggested each seasonal flu vaccination may recruit only limited numbers of new T cells.

On this clonotype: The antigen remains undetermined.

The CDR3 is 14 amino acids. The germline CDR1 and CDR2 sequences are SEHNR and FQNEAQ (reference sequence). J gave up 4 bases and V 4 bases, and 5 bases lay outside the gene matches. TCRdb re-derived calls from the RT-PCR reads in MiXCR, one entry per CDR3 protein. Seen here are roughly 570,000 distinct CDR3 sequences, 13% observed once, and the top ten hold approximately 14%. The J gene is TRBJ2-7, the V gene TRBV7-9; TRBD1 aligns across 9 bases. Sequenced here: PBMCs from blood, sampled more than 35 days after vaccination. The source of this sequence is a man in his fifties or sixties who received an inactivated influenza vaccine. DNA of the CDR3: TGTGCCAGCAGCTGGACAGGGGATAGGTACGAGCAGTACTTC. It codes for CASSWTGDRYEQYF.